These T cell receptor beta chains were read from a single sample in a study of T cell repertoires in cytomegalovirus infection. TCRdb recomputed calls from the reads with MiXCR, one row per CDR3 protein. Of about 83,000 distinct CDR3 sequences in the sample, about half were seen once. The antigens of these receptors remain unknown. Sequencing used CD8+ T cells from cultured PBMCs, obtained from culture after CMV antigen stimulation. These receptors were obtained from a human donor in good health (CMV status not recorded). Some clones in this sample may be carry-over from other donors' samples. The CDR3 runs from the conserved cysteine through the conserved F or W. Fields, in order: V gene, J gene, clone size, D gene, CDR3 DNA, CDR3 protein. D genes are given only for firm matches. Clone sizes are given selectively: once, few, many, or a class where the clone is expanded.

v_gene: TRBV27; j_gene: TRBJ1-1; abundance: NA; d_gene: TRBD1; CDR3nt: TGTGCCAGCAGTTCCGGGACAGGGTATCGGTCGAAAATGAACACTGAAGCTTTCTTT; CDR3aa: CASSSGTGYRSKMNTEAFF
v_gene: TRBV7-3; j_gene: TRBJ2-1; abundance: NA; d_gene: NA; CDR3nt: TGTGCCAGCACCATATCGGGGGGCGGAGCCTACAATGAGCAGTTCTTC; CDR3aa: CASTISGGGAYNEQFF
v_gene: TRBV19; j_gene: TRBJ2-6; abundance: NA; d_gene: NA; CDR3nt: TGTGCCAGTCAGGCAGGCTCTGGGGCCAACGTCCTGACTTTC; CDR3aa: CASQAGSGANVLTF
v_gene: TRBV7-6; j_gene: TRBJ2-5; abundance: NA; d_gene: NA; CDR3nt: TGTGCCAGCAGCCCCCGGAGCGGGTGGTTCCCCCAAGAGACCCAGTACTTC; CDR3aa: CASSPRSGWFPQETQYF
v_gene: TRBV6-8; j_gene: TRBJ2-2; abundance: NA; d_gene: NA; CDR3nt: TGTGCCAGCAGACCCAAGACTTACACCGGGGAGCTGTTTTTT; CDR3aa: CASRPKTYTGELFF
v_gene: TRBV5-4; j_gene: TRBJ2-7; abundance: NA; d_gene: TRBD2; CDR3nt: TGTGCCAGCAGCGCCGGGACTAGCGGCTACGAGCAGTACTTC; CDR3aa: CASSAGTSGYEQYF
v_gene: TRBV27; j_gene: TRBJ2-1; abundance: once; d_gene: NA; CDR3nt: TGTGCCAGCAACCGGGGACTGGGGTACAATGAGCAGTTCTTC; CDR3aa: CASNRGLGYNEQFF
v_gene: TRBV7-3; j_gene: TRBJ1-6; abundance: NA; d_gene: NA; CDR3nt: TGTGCCAGCAGCTTATACCGGGACCAGCGACGTTCACCCCTCCACTTT; CDR3aa: CASSLYRDQRRSPLHF
v_gene: TRBV28; j_gene: TRBJ2-3; abundance: few; d_gene: NA; CDR3nt: TGTGCCAGCAGTTTAGGGGACTCCTGGGGAGATACGCAGTATTTT; CDR3aa: CASSLGDSWGDTQYF
v_gene: TRBV7-3; j_gene: TRBJ2-7; abundance: once; d_gene: NA; CDR3nt: TGTGCCAGCAGCTTAGGGAAGTGGGACATATTGTCCTACGAGCAGTACTTC; CDR3aa: CASSLGKWDILSYEQYF
v_gene: TRBV7-3; j_gene: TRBJ1-1; abundance: few; d_gene: NA; CDR3nt: TGTGCCAGCAGCTCGAGCTGGGGCACTGAAGCTTTCTTT; CDR3aa: CASSSSWGTEAFF
v_gene: TRBV4-1; j_gene: TRBJ2-7; abundance: NA; d_gene: TRBD1; CDR3nt: TGCGCCAGCAGCCAGGTTGGGACAGGGTACGAGCAGTACTTC; CDR3aa: CASSQVGTGYEQYF
v_gene: TRBV12-3/TRBV12-4; j_gene: TRBJ2-7; abundance: few; d_gene: NA; CDR3nt: TGTGCCAGCAGGGGCTACGGGGGGCCAGCCTACGAGCAGTACTTC; CDR3aa: CASRGYGGPAYEQYF
v_gene: TRBV29-1; j_gene: TRBJ1-2; abundance: NA; d_gene: TRBD1; CDR3nt: TGCAGCGTTGAAGAGCGACAGGGTGGGGGCTATGGCTACACCTTC; CDR3aa: CSVEERQGGGYGYTF
v_gene: TRBV7-8; j_gene: TRBJ1-3; abundance: few; d_gene: NA; CDR3nt: TGTGCCAGCAGCTTATTGGCAGAAGGAAACACCATATATTTT; CDR3aa: CASSLLAEGNTIYF
v_gene: TRBV20-1; j_gene: TRBJ1-1; abundance: NA; d_gene: NA; CDR3nt: TGCAGTGCTAGAGATGGGAAACAGAGTATGAACACTGAAGCTTTCTTT; CDR3aa: CSARDGKQSMNTEAFF
v_gene: TRBV11-2; j_gene: TRBJ2-3; abundance: NA; d_gene: NA; CDR3nt: TGTGCCAGCAGCTTAGAGGGTAATACGCAGTATTTT; CDR3aa: CASSLEGNTQYF
v_gene: TRBV7-3; j_gene: TRBJ2-6; abundance: NA; d_gene: TRBD1; CDR3nt: TGTGCCAGCAGCCACCCGTCGGGACAGACCTTTGGGGCCAACGTCCTGACTTTC; CDR3aa: CASSHPSGQTFGANVLTF
v_gene: TRBV9; j_gene: TRBJ1-1; abundance: NA; d_gene: TRBD1; CDR3nt: TGTGCCAGCAGCGCCGGGGACAGGGGGCGATTCGGCACTGAAGCTTTCTTT; CDR3aa: CASSAGDRGRFGTEAFF
v_gene: TRBV27; j_gene: TRBJ1-3; abundance: few; d_gene: TRBD1; CDR3nt: TGTGCCAGCAGTTTACTCGGGGACAGAGGAAACACCATATATTTT; CDR3aa: CASSLLGDRGNTIYF
v_gene: TRBV5-6; j_gene: TRBJ2-2; abundance: NA; d_gene: NA; CDR3nt: TGTGCCAGCAGCTTGGGTTACGGCTATACCGGGGAGCTGTTTTTT; CDR3aa: CASSLGYGYTGELFF
v_gene: TRBV19; j_gene: TRBJ1-5; abundance: NA; d_gene: NA; CDR3nt: TGTGCCAGTAGTATGGAGTACGATCAGCCCCAGCATTTT; CDR3aa: CASSMEYDQPQHF
v_gene: TRBV6-1; j_gene: TRBJ1-1; abundance: NA; d_gene: NA; CDR3nt: TGTGCCACCACCCTTTTGGGGTACACTGAAGCTTTCTTT; CDR3aa: CATTLLGYTEAFF
v_gene: TRBV28; j_gene: TRBJ1-1; abundance: NA; d_gene: TRBD1; CDR3nt: TGTGCCAGCAGATCAGGACAGGGAATGATGAACACTGAAGCTTTCTTT; CDR3aa: CASRSGQGMMNTEAFF
v_gene: TRBV7-3; j_gene: TRBJ2-1; abundance: few; d_gene: NA; CDR3nt: TGTGCCAGCAGCCGCGACAGTTACAATGAGCAGTTCTTC; CDR3aa: CASSRDSYNEQFF
v_gene: TRBV4-1; j_gene: TRBJ2-3; abundance: few; d_gene: TRBD2; CDR3nt: TGCGCCAGCAGCCGAACTAGCGGGGAAGGAGATACGCAGTATTTT; CDR3aa: CASSRTSGEGDTQYF
v_gene: TRBV7-8; j_gene: TRBJ1-1; abundance: few; d_gene: NA; CDR3nt: TGTGCCAGCAGCTTGGGGGTTACTGAAGCTTTCTTT; CDR3aa: CASSLGVTEAFF
v_gene: TRBV7-8; j_gene: TRBJ1-1; abundance: NA; d_gene: TRBD1; CDR3nt: TGTGCCAGCAGCTCCGACAGGGGGTTGGCCATGAACACTGAAGCTTTCTTT; CDR3aa: CASSSDRGLAMNTEAFF
v_gene: TRBV11-2; j_gene: TRBJ1-2; abundance: NA; d_gene: NA; CDR3nt: TGTGCCAGCAGCCTCAGCGGGCAATTAGCTAACTATGGCTACACCTTC; CDR3aa: CASSLSGQLANYGYTF
v_gene: TRBV27; j_gene: TRBJ2-7; abundance: NA; d_gene: TRBD2; CDR3nt: TGTGCCAGCAGTTTGACGGGAGGGCCCCACGAGCAGTACTTC; CDR3aa: CASSLTGGPHEQYF
v_gene: TRBV4-1; j_gene: TRBJ1-2; abundance: NA; d_gene: NA; CDR3nt: TGCGCCAGCAGCCAAGCGCCAGGGCAAAGATCTGGCTACACCTTC; CDR3aa: CASSQAPGQRSGYTF
v_gene: TRBV6-2/TRBV6-3; j_gene: TRBJ1-1; abundance: few; d_gene: NA; CDR3nt: TGTGCCAGCAGTTCGGGACCTCTGAACACTGAAGCTTTCTTT; CDR3aa: CASSSGPLNTEAFF
v_gene: TRBV7-9; j_gene: TRBJ1-1; abundance: few; d_gene: TRBD1; CDR3nt: TGTGCCAGCAGCCCCCCTCCGGGGGACAGGGGCCGCCCCTCACCTGAAGCTTTCTTT; CDR3aa: CASSPPPGDRGRPSPEAFF
v_gene: TRBV6-5; j_gene: TRBJ1-2; abundance: NA; d_gene: NA; CDR3nt: TGTGCCAGCAGTTCCTGGGGTACGGACCCCTATGGCTACACCTTC; CDR3aa: CASSSWGTDPYGYTF
v_gene: TRBV4-1; j_gene: TRBJ1-2; abundance: few; d_gene: NA; CDR3nt: TGCGCCAGCAGCCAAGATTGGGGGAGAACAGGGAACTATGGCTACACCTTC; CDR3aa: CASSQDWGRTGNYGYTF
v_gene: TRBV11-2; j_gene: TRBJ2-7; abundance: NA; d_gene: NA; CDR3nt: TGTGCCAGCAGCCCCGGGGTCTCGTTCCCGGGCGAGCAGTACTTC; CDR3aa: CASSPGVSFPGEQYF
v_gene: TRBV7-6; j_gene: TRBJ1-1; abundance: once; d_gene: TRBD1; CDR3nt: TGTGCCAGCAGCTTAGTTGGACAGGGGAACACTGAAGCTTTCTTT; CDR3aa: CASSLVGQGNTEAFF
v_gene: TRBV9; j_gene: TRBJ2-1; abundance: NA; d_gene: TRBD1; CDR3nt: TGTGTCAGCAGCCCAGGGACAGGCGGTTCCTACAATGAGCAGTTCTTC; CDR3aa: CVSSPGTGGSYNEQFF
v_gene: TRBV5-5; j_gene: TRBJ1-1; abundance: NA; d_gene: TRBD1; CDR3nt: TGTGCCAGCAGCCCCCTCGGGACAGGGAAGGGGGACACTGAAGCTTTCTTT; CDR3aa: CASSPLGTGKGDTEAFF
v_gene: TRBV29-1; j_gene: TRBJ2-7; abundance: NA; d_gene: NA; CDR3nt: TGCAGCGTTGGAGACCGCTCCTACGAGCAGTACTTC; CDR3aa: CSVGDRSYEQYF
v_gene: TRBV20-1; j_gene: TRBJ2-4; abundance: few; d_gene: TRBD2; CDR3nt: TGCAGTGCTTCACTAGCGGGAGGGGATTTAGCCAAAAACATTCAGTACTTC; CDR3aa: CSASLAGGDLAKNIQYF
v_gene: TRBV7-3; j_gene: TRBJ2-3; abundance: NA; d_gene: NA; CDR3nt: TGTGCCAGCAGCTACCGGGGCGGGACAGATACGCAGTATTTT; CDR3aa: CASSYRGGTDTQYF
v_gene: TRBV7-8; j_gene: TRBJ1-5; abundance: few; d_gene: NA; CDR3nt: TGTGCCAGCAGCTTAAAGAGACGGGAGGGCAATCAGCCCCAGCATTTT; CDR3aa: CASSLKRREGNQPQHF
v_gene: TRBV5-4; j_gene: TRBJ2-1; abundance: NA; d_gene: TRBD2; CDR3nt: TGTGCCAGCAGCTTGTATGGTAGCGGGACCAATGAGCAGTTCTTC; CDR3aa: CASSLYGSGTNEQFF
v_gene: TRBV10-3; j_gene: TRBJ2-1; abundance: few; d_gene: TRBD2; CDR3nt: TGTGCCATCGGGGCTAGCGGGAGGGCCACTGAGCAGTTCTTC; CDR3aa: CAIGASGRATEQFF
v_gene: TRBV20-1; j_gene: TRBJ2-1; abundance: few; d_gene: NA; CDR3nt: TGCAGTGTCCCGGCCCCACTTTTAAGCTCCTACAATGAGCAGTTCTTC; CDR3aa: CSVPAPLLSSYNEQFF
v_gene: TRBV7-3; j_gene: TRBJ2-7; abundance: few; d_gene: TRBD2; CDR3nt: TGTGCCAGCAGGTTAGCGGGAGGTCTCAACGAGCAGTACTTC; CDR3aa: CASRLAGGLNEQYF
v_gene: TRBV24-1; j_gene: TRBJ2-4; abundance: NA; d_gene: NA; CDR3nt: TGTGCCACCAGCCCGCGGGACCAATTAAACATTCAGTACTTC; CDR3aa: CATSPRDQLNIQYF
v_gene: TRBV19; j_gene: TRBJ1-5; abundance: NA; d_gene: NA; CDR3nt: TGTGCCAGTAGTACCCCGCCCCGACCTATCACTCAGCCCCAGCATTTT; CDR3aa: CASSTPPRPITQPQHF
v_gene: TRBV19; j_gene: TRBJ1-1; abundance: once; d_gene: TRBD1; CDR3nt: TGTGCCAGTAGTCACCGGACAGGGTTGAACACTGAAGCTTTCTTT; CDR3aa: CASSHRTGLNTEAFF
v_gene: TRBV7-2; j_gene: TRBJ2-7; abundance: NA; d_gene: TRBD1; CDR3nt: TGTGCCAGCAGCTTATGGGACAGGGGGTCCAACGAGCAGTACTTC; CDR3aa: CASSLWDRGSNEQYF
v_gene: TRBV27; j_gene: TRBJ1-5; abundance: NA; d_gene: NA; CDR3nt: TGTGCCAGCAGTCCCCGGGGGGGTCGCAATCAGCCCCAGCATTTT; CDR3aa: CASSPRGGRNQPQHF